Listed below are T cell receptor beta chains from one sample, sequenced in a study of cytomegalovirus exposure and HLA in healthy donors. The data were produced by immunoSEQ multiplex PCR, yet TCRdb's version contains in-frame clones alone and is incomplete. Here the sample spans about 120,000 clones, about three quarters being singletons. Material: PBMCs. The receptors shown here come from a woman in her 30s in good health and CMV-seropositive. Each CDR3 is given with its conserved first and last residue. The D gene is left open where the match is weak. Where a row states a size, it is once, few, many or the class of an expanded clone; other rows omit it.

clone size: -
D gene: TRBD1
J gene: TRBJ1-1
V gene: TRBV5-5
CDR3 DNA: TGTGCCAGCAGTGGGACAGGTGACAACACTGAAGCTTTCTTT
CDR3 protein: CASSGTGDNTEAFF

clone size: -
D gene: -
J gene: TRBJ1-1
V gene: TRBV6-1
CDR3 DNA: TGTGCCAGCATCGGGTCAACTGAAGCTTTCTTT
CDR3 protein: CASIGSTEAFF

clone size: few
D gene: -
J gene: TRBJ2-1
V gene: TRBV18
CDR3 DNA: TGTGCCAGCACCGAAGGTGTGACAATCCATGAGCAGTTCTTC
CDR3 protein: CASTEGVTIHEQFF

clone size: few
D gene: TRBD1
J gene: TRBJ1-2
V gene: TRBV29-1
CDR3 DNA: TGCAGCGTTGAGGACAGGGGATTCGACTATGGCTACACCTTC
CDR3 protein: CSVEDRGFDYGYTF

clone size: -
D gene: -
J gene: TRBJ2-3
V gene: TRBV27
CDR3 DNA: TGTGCCAGCAGTTTAGGGCCCCCGGTCACAGATACGCAGTATTTT
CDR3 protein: CASSLGPPVTDTQYF

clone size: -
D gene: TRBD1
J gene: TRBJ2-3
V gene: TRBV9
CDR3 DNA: TGTGCCAGCAGCCGACAGGGGGCAGGGGGTAGCACAGATACGCAGTATTTT
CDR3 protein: CASSRQGAGGSTDTQYF

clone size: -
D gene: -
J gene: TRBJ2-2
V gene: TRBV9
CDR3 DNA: TGTGCCAGCAGCCCCGGAGGAGGATCGGTCGGGGAGCTGTTTTTT
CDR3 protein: CASSPGGGSVGELFF

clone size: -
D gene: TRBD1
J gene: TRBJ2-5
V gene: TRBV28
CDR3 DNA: TGTGCCAGCAGGTACACAGGGGGGCGAGAGACCCAGTACTTC
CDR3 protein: CASRYTGGRETQYF

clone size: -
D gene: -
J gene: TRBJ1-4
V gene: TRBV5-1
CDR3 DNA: TGCGCCAGCAGCTTGGCCCCTTTGGAAAAACTGTTTTTT
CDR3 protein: CASSLAPLEKLFF

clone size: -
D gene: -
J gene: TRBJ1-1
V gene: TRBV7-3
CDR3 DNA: TGTGCCAGCAGCAACGGGGTTACTGAAGCTTTCTTT
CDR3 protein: CASSNGVTEAFF

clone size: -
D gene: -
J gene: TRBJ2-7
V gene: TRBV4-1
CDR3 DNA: TGCGCCAGCAGCCAAGCGGAGACCCACGAGCAGTACTTC
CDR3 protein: CASSQAETHEQYF

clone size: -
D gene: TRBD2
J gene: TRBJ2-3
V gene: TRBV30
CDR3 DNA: TGTGCCTGGAGTGTAGGGACTAGCGGGGACACAGATACGCAGTATTTT
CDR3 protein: CAWSVGTSGDTDTQYF

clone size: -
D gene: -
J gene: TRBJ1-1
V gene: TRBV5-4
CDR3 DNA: TGTGCCAGCAGCGTCAGGGCCACAAGGGGCACTGAAGCTTTCTTT
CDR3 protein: CASSVRATRGTEAFF

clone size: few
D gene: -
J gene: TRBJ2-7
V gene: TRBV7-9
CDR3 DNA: TGTGCCTCCAACCCGGGGGGCCCTTTTGACGAGCAGTACTTC
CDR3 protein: CASNPGGPFDEQYF

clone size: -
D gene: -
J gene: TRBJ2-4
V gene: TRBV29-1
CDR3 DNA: TGCAGCGGCCTTGGGGGCCAAAACATTCAGTACTTC
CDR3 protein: CSGLGGQNIQYF

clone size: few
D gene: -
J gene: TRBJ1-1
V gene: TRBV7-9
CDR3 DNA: TGTGCCAGCAGCACTCAGGGAATCACTGAAGCTTTCTTT
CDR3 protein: CASSTQGITEAFF

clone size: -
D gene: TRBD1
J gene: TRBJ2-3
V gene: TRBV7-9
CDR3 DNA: TGTGCCAGCAGCGGACGGACAGGGAAGGGAGTAGATACGCAGTATTTT
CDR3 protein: CASSGRTGKGVDTQYF

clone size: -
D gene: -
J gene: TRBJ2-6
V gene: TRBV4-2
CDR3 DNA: TGTGCCAGCAGCCAAGAAGGTCGAGGTTTCTACTCTGGGGCCAACGTCCTGACTTTC
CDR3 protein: CASSQEGRGFYSGANVLTF

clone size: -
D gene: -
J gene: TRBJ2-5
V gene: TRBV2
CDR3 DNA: TGTGCCAGCAGTGATACTCAAGAGACCCAGTACTTC
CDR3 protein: CASSDTQETQYF

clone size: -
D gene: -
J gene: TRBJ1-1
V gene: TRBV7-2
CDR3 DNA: TGTGCCAGCAGCTGGGGGGACTTTGAAGCTTTCTTT
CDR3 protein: CASSWGDFEAFF

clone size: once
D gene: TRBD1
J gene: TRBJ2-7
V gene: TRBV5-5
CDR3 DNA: TGTGCCAGCAGCCCGACCGGGACAGCTATGGAACAGTACTTC
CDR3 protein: CASSPTGTAMEQYF

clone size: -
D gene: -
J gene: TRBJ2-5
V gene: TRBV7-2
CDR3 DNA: TGTGCCAGCAGCTTAGAGGGGCGGCGGACCCAGTACTTC
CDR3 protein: CASSLEGRRTQYF

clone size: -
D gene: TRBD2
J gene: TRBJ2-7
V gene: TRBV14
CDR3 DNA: TGTGCCAGCAGCCAAGGGAGTAGAGCGGGGGCCTCCTGGGAGCAGTACTTC
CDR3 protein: CASSQGSRAGASWEQYF

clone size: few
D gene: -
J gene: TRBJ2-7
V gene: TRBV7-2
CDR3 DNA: TGTGCCAGCAGCCCAAACCGGGGTACCCAGCAGTACTTC
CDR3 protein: CASSPNRGTQQYF

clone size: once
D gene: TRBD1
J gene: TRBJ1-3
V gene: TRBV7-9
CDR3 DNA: TGTGCCAGCAGCCTACGGACAGGGACTGGAAACACCATATATTTT
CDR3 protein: CASSLRTGTGNTIYF

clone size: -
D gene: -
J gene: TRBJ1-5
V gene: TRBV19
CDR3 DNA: TGTGCCAGTAGTATCCAGGGCAGCAATCAGCCCCAGCATTTT
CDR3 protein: CASSIQGSNQPQHF

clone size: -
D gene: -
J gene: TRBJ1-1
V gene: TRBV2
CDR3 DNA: TGTGCCAGCAGTGAATCATTCTGGGGCGGGGAGAGAGCTTTCTTT
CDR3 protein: CASSESFWGGERAFF

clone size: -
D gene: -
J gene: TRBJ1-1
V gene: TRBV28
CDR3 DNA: TGTGCCAGCAATTCGTTGGCCACTGAAGCTTTCTTT
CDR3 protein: CASNSLATEAFF

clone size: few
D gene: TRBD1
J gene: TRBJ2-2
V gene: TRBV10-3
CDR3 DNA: TGTGCCATCAGGACAGGGGGCGGCCCAGCCGGGGAGCTGTTTTTT
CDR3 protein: CAIRTGGGPAGELFF

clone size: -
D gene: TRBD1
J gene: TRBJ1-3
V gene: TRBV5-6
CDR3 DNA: TGTGCCAGCAGCTCGACAGGGGCTGGAAACACCATATATTTT
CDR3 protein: CASSSTGAGNTIYF

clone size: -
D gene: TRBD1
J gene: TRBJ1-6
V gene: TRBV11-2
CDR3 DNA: TGTGCCAGCAGTGGACAGGGTAATTATAATTCACCCCTCCACTTT
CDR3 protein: CASSGQGNYNSPLHF

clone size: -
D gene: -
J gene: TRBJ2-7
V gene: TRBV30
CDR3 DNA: TGTGCCTGGAGTGACGGACAGTTTTCCTACGAGCAGTACTTC
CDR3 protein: CAWSDGQFSYEQYF

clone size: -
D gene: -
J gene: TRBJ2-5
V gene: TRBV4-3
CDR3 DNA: TGCGCCAGCAGCCGCACGGGTTTAAAAGAGACCCAGTACTTC
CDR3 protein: CASSRTGLKETQYF

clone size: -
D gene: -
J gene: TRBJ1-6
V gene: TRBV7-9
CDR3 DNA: TGTGCCGTACCACCTCTCAAGGGCAGGGGTATGGTACCCCTCCACTTT
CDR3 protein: CAVPPLKGRGMVPLHF

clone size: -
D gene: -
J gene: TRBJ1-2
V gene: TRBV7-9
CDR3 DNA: TGTGCCAGCAGCTTCCGGCACCCACTAAACTATGGCTACACCTTC
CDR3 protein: CASSFRHPLNYGYTF

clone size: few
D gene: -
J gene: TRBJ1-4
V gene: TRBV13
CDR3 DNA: TGTGCCAGCAGCCCCCCAGGGACAACTAATGAAAAACTGTTTTTT
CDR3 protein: CASSPPGTTNEKLFF

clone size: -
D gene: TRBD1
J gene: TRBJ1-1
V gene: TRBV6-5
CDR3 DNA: TGTGCCAGCTTCGGGACAGGGGTAGTCCCTGAAGCTTTCTTT
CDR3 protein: CASFGTGVVPEAFF

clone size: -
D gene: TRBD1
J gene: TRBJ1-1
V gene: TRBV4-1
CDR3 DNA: TGCGCCAGCAGCCAAGGACAGGGCTGGAGCACTGAAGCTTTCTTT
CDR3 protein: CASSQGQGWSTEAFF

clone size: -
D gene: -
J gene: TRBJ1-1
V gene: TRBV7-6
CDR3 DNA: TGTGCCAGCAGTCGAGGGAACACTGAAGCTTTCTTT
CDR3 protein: CASSRGNTEAFF

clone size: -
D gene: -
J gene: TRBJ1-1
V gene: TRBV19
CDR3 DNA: TGTGCCAGTACCCCGGGATTCATGGACACTGAAGCTTTCTTT
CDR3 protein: CASTPGFMDTEAFF

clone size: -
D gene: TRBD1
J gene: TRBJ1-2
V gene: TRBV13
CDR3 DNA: TGTGCCAGCAGCTTCGGGACAGGGTTTTATGGCTACACCTTC
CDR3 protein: CASSFGTGFYGYTF

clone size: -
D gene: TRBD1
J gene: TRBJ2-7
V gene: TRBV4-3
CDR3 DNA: TGCGCCAGCAGCCTCCACAGGGGGGTCTACGAGCAGTACTTC
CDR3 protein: CASSLHRGVYEQYF

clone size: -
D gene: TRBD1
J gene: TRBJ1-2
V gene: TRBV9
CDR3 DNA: TGTGCCAGCAGCGTAGCCCAGGGGGCGGTTGGCTACACCTTC
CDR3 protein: CASSVAQGAVGYTF

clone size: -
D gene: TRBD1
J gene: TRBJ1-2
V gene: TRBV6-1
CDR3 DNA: TGTGCCAGCAGGCCAACCGGGACAGAGGCTACTGGCTACACCTTC
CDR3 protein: CASRPTGTEATGYTF

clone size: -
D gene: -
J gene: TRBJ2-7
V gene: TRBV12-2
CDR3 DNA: TGTGCAAGTCGCTTAGCGAAGGGCGGGGGGGCAGACGAGCAGTACTTC
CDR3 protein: CASRLAKGGGADEQYF

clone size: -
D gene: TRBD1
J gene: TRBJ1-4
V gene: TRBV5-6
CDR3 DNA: TGTGCCAGCAGCACGTTGACAGGGACGGGTGAAAAACTGTTTTTT
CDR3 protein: CASSTLTGTGEKLFF

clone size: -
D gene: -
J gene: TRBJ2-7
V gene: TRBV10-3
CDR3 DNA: TGTGCCATCAGTGTTACGGGGAGCTCCTACGAGCAGTACTTC
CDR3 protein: CAISVTGSSYEQYF

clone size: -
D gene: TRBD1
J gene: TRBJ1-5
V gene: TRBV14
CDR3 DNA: TGTGCCAGCAGGAGGACAGGGACCTCGCCCCAGCATTTT
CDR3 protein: CASRRTGTSPQHF

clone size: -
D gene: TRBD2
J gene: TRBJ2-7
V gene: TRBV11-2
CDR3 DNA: TGTGCCAGCAGCTCTGGGAGGGCCCTCTCCTACGAGCAGTACTTC
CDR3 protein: CASSSGRALSYEQYF

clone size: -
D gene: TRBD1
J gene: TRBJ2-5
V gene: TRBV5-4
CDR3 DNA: TGTGCCAGCAGCGGGGGGACAGGGGGGGAGACCCAGTACTTC
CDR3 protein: CASSGGTGGETQYF

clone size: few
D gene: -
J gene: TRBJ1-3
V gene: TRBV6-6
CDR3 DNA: TGTGCCAGCAGTCAACTCGGGGGCTCTGGAAACACCATATATTTT
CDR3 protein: CASSQLGGSGNTIYF

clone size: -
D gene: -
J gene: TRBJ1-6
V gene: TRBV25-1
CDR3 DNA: TGTGCCAGCAGTCTTAGGGGAGGAAATTCACCCCTCCACTTT
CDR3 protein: CASSLRGGNSPLHF

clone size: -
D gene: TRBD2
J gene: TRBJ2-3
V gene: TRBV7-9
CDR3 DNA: TGTGCCAGCAGCCGTAGCGGGGGGCCAGATACGCAGTATTTT
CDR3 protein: CASSRSGGPDTQYF

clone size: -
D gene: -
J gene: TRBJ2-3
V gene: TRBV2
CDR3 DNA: TGTGCCAGCAGTGTACCCGGGGGCACAGATACGCAGTATTTT
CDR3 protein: CASSVPGGTDTQYF

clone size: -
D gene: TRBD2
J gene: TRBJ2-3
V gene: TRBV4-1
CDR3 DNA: TGCGCCAGCAGCCAAGGAATAGCGGGGGCCGCAGATACGCAGTATTTT
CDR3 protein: CASSQGIAGAADTQYF

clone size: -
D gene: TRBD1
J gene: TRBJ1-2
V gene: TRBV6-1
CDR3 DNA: TGTGCCAGCAGCCTGGGGGACAGCTATGGCTACACCTTC
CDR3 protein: CASSLGDSYGYTF

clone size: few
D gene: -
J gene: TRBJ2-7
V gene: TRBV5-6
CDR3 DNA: TGTGCCAGCAGCGTACAGGGACACTCATACGAGCAGTACTTC
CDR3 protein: CASSVQGHSYEQYF

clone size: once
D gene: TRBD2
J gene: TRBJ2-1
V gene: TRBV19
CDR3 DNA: TGTGCCAGTAGTAGGCCCGGACTAGTGGTACGTGAGCAGTTCTTC
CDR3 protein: CASSRPGLVVREQFF

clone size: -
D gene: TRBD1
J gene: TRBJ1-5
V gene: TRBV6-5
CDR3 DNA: TGTGCCAGCAGCCTGACAGGGGGCAGGGAGCCCCAGCATTTT
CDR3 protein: CASSLTGGREPQHF